The subject of this entry is one TCR beta chain. Its antigen is as yet unknown. Unmatched junction bases numbered 8, after V lost 1 base and J lost 5 bases. This CDR3 is built from 16 residues. The germline V gene encodes CDR1 MGHRA and CDR2 YSYEKL. These data come from a study of blood T cells in healthy people across ages. Findings and caveats of the study: Per million T cells, TCR beta diversity dropped roughly linearly as age increased.

A second about 7 to 11 cycle PCR used barcoded and J-beta primers. One entry per CDR3 protein results from TCRdb running MiXCR on the 5' RACE reads. The table has roughly 1.4 million distinct CDR3 sequences, roughly 59% seen once. Material for sequencing was blood. The V call is TRBV4-1, the J call TRBJ2-1; 7 positions match TRBD1. This TCR was sampled from a man younger than 35 in good health. For the CDR3, the DNA is TGCGCCAGCAGCCAAGTAAGGGCCAGGGGGAACAATGAGCAGTTCTTC. It codes for CASSQVRARGNNEQFF.